The 27 T cell receptor beta chains below come from one sample, sequenced in a study of tumor-infiltrating lymphocytes in localized non-small cell lung cancer. The table came from immunoSEQ multiplex PCR; TCRdb's copy has only in-frame clones and leaves some out. The sample shows thousands of clones, approximately 76% of them seen only once. Sequencing used uninvolved lung tissue not adjacent to the tumor. The source is a human donor with non-small cell lung cancer.

By its share, this clone is medium-sized. The rearrangement uses TRBV2 and TRBJ1-5; D gene uncertain. The V gene's germline CDR1 is SNHLY and CDR2 FYNNEI. CDR3 length: 14 residues. The V and J ends lost 1 base and 5 bases respectively, with 9 bases between them. This CDR3 is CASSEEAGHQPQHF. The CDR3 region has the DNA TGTGCCAGCAGTGAAGAGGCAGGCCATCAGCCCCAGCATTTT.

The chain carries TRBV19 and TRBJ1-6; tentative D call: TRBD1 (6 bases). CDR1 LNHDA and CDR2 SQIVND come from the germline V gene (reference sequence). Trimming pared 6 bases from V and 4 bases from J, leaving 10 bases between. The CDR3 is 14 amino acids. As DNA, the CDR3 is TGTGCCAGTAGCCAGGACAGATATAATTCACCCCTCCACTTT. Residues: CASSQDRYNSPLHF.

Judged by abundance, this clone is large. The rearrangement joins TRBV12-5 to TRBJ1-1; D unclear. The CDR3 has 12 amino acids. V lost 1 base to trimming and J lost 1 base, with 1 base between them. The germline gives CDR1 LGHNT, CDR2 FRNRAP. The CDR3 coding sequence is TGTGCTAGTGGTTTGGGGAACACTGAAGCTTTCTTT. It is translated as CASGLGNTEAFF.

This clone is judged medium-sized. This chain connects TRBV7-2 to TRBJ1-6; TRBD1 is a possible D gene (6 bases). Germline CDR1 and CDR2: SGHTA and FQGNSA. The CDR3 has 14 residues. V shed 5 bases and J shed 9 bases, with 14 bases lying between them. The CDR3, as DNA: TGTGCCAGCAGCCCACAGGGTGATGGTTCACCCCTCCACTTT. Protein: CASSPQGDGSPLHF.

By sample share, this clone is medium-sized (0.01 to 0.1%). CDR3 coding DNA: TGTGCCAGCAGTTATGGACAGTCGAAGGTACTCAGTGAGCAGTTCTTC. Its protein product is CASSYGQSKVLSEQFF. V is TRBV27 and J is TRBJ2-1; D is perhaps TRBD1 (6 bases). Trimming left V 4 bases short and J 9 bases short, with 22 bases between. Germline V lookup: CDR1 MNHEY, CDR2 SMNVEV (reference sequence). This CDR3 has 16 residues.

V is TRBV7-2 and J is TRBJ2-1; TRBD2 matches 8 bases. The trim removed 1 base at V and 3 bases at J, leaving 11 bases unmatched. The CDR3 loop spans 18 amino acids. Germline V gene lookup returns CDR1 SGHTA and CDR2 FQGNSA. The CDR3 sequence is CASSLGVGSGTIYNEQFF. The CDR3, as DNA: TGTGCCAGCAGCTTAGGCGTGGGTAGCGGGACTATCTACAATGAGCAGTTCTTC.

The chain uses TRBV4-2 and TRBJ2-1; 12 nucleotides match TRBD2. Trimming at V came to 0 bases and at J to 7 bases, leaving 4 bases not matched to a gene. The CDR3 covers 16 residues. The germline V gene encodes CDR1 LGHNA and CDR2 YNFKEQ. CDR3 residues: CASSQDFGTSGNEQFF. CDR3 in DNA: TGTGCCAGCAGCCAAGATTTCGGGACTAGCGGGAATGAGCAGTTCTTC.

The chain employs TRBV2 and TRBJ1-2; 9 nucleotides match TRBD1. The CDR3 loop spans 15 amino acids. Germline values: CDR1 SNHLY, CDR2 FYNNEI. The V segment lost 6 bases and the J segment 4 bases; nucleotides outside the gene matches: 9. CDR3 in DNA: TGTGCCAGCAGCTTCGACAGGGGGAGTGTCTATGGCTACACCTTC. As protein: CASSFDRGSVYGYTF.

CDR3 amino acids: CASSESSGSSYEQYF. DNA of the CDR3: TGTGCCAGCAGCGAATCTAGCGGGAGCTCCTACGAGCAGTACTTC. The rearrangement uses TRBV5-4 and TRBJ2-7, with 10 nucleotides matching TRBD2. V was pared by 4 bases and J by 0 bases, with 4 bases of the junction left unmatched. In germline, CDR1 is SGHNT, CDR2 YYREEE (reference sequence). The CDR3 is made up of 15 amino acids.

The chain has TRBV27 and TRBJ2-3; D gene uncertain. The germline V and J ends were trimmed by 3 bases and 6 bases, with 4 bases remaining between them. CDR1 and CDR2 from the germline V gene are MNHEY and SMNVEV (reference sequence). The CDR3 is 11 amino acids. Here the CDR3 reads CASSFFDTQYF. The CDR3 nucleotides are TGTGCCAGCAGTTTTTTTGATACGCAGTATTTT.

The V call is TRBV27, the J call TRBJ2-3; D is undetermined. V was clipped by 6 bases and J by 4 bases, with 20 bases between them. Per the germline V gene, CDR1 is MNHEY and CDR2 is SMNVEV (reference sequence). This CDR3 is 16 amino acids long. CDR3 protein: CASRESPVAPSDTQYF. DNA for the CDR3: TGTGCCAGCAGAGAGTCCCCTGTGGCCCCTTCAGATACGCAGTATTTT.

The chain recombines TRBV14 with TRBJ2-1; no definite D call. The germline gives CDR1 SGHDN, CDR2 FVKESK. V dropped 2 bases and J dropped 0 bases, with 8 bases sitting between them. The CDR3 is 15 amino acids. This CDR3 reads CASSQTPSSYNEQFF. The DNA of the CDR3 is TGTGCCAGCAGCCAAACTCCGAGCTCCTACAATGAGCAGTTCTTC.

This clone has only one observation. The chain has TRBV11-3 and TRBJ2-7, with 10 bases lining up with TRBD2. The CDR3 runs 15 residues. Germline CDR1 reads SGHNT; CDR2 reads YENEEA. The ends lost 4 bases at V and 0 bases at J; junction bases unmatched: 3. The CDR3 coding sequence is TGTGCCAGCAGCTCGGGACTAGCGAACTCCTACGAGCAGTACTTC. This gives the protein CASSSGLANSYEQYF.

This chain links TRBV5-4 with TRBJ2-1; 10 nucleotides match TRBD2. The CDR3 runs to 13 residues. Germline V gene lookup returns CDR1 SGHNT and CDR2 YYREEE (reference sequence). J was trimmed by 8 bases and V by 5 bases; bases with no gene match: 4. The CDR3: CASSLTSGYEQFF. The CDR3 DNA is TGTGCCAGCAGTTTGACTAGCGGGTATGAGCAGTTCTTC. Using reference TRBV5-4 and TRBJ2-1 for the parts outside the CDR3, the full variable domain is ETGVTQSPTHLIKTRGQQVTLRCSSQSGHNTVSWYQQALGQGPQFIFQYYREEENGRGNFPPRFSGLQFPNYSSELNVNALELDDSALYLCASSLTSGYEQFFGPGTRLTVL.

The V and J genes are TRBV5-4 and TRBJ2-2; D is perhaps TRBD1 or TRBD2 (6 bases each). CDR1 and CDR2 (germline): SGHNT, YYREEE (reference sequence). This CDR3 spans 16 amino acids. The V end was cut by 0 bases, the J end by 5 bases, with 14 bases between. As DNA, the CDR3 is TGTGCCAGCAGCTTGGCCGGCCAAGGGGGGACCGGGGAGCTGTTTTTT. Translated, it gives CASSLAGQGGTGELFF.

This clone occurred once. The V call is TRBV5-1, the J call TRBJ2-2; 8 bases agree with TRBD2. Unmatched junction bases numbered 5, after V lost 4 bases and J lost 0 bases. The CDR3 runs to 16 residues. Per germline, CDR1 SGHRS and CDR2 YFSETQ. The CDR3 loop reads CASSPTSGPNTGELFF. In DNA form, the CDR3 reads TGCGCCAGCAGCCCCACTAGCGGACCGAACACCGGGGAGCTGTTTTTT.

This chain connects TRBV27 to TRBJ2-2; no definite D call. The CDR3 spans 13 residues. CDR1 and CDR2 (germline): MNHEY, SMNVEV (reference sequence). V lost 1 base and J lost 2, with 2 bases in between. The DNA for the CDR3 is TGTGCCAGCAGTTTATTTAACACCGGGGAGCTGTTTTTT. Translating it yields CASSLFNTGELFF.

The rearrangement links TRBV4-2 to TRBJ1-4, with a possible D match to TRBD1 (5 bases). Trimming shortened V by 0 bases and J by 3 bases, and 11 bases separated the two germline ends. The V gene's germline CDR1 is LGHNA and CDR2 YNFKEQ. The CDR3 consists of 16 residues. CDR3 nucleotides: TGTGCCAGCAGCCAAGATACGGGGCTATCTAATGAAAAACTGTTTTTT. Translation: CASSQDTGLSNEKLFF.

This clone was seen a few times. The chain uses TRBV5-1 and TRBJ2-2; D may be TRBD1 or TRBD2 (6 bases each). Germline CDR1 reads SGHRS; CDR2 reads YFSETQ. This CDR3 is 15 amino acids long. V lost 0 bases and J lost 4, with 10 bases in between. The CDR3 DNA follows: TGCGCCAGCAGCTTGGACGGGGGCAGCACCGGGGAGCTGTTTTTT. This sequence encodes CASSLDGGSTGELFF. The full variable domain, in which reference TRBV5-1 and TRBJ2-2 provide the parts outside the CDR3, is KAGVTQTPRYLIKTRGQQVTLSCSPISGHRSVSWYQQTPGQGLQFLFEYFSETQRNKGNFPGRFSGRQFSNSRSEMNVSTLELGDSALYLCASSLDGGSTGELFFGEGSRLTVL.

This chain connects TRBV29-1 to TRBJ2-3, with 14 positions matching TRBD2. The germline V gene has CDR1 SQVTM and CDR2 ANQGSEA. The trim removed 0 bases at V and 6 bases at J, leaving 5 bases unmatched. CDR3 length: 16 residues. Here the CDR3 DNA reads TGCAGCGTTGAAGAGACTAGCGGGGGGGCTGGGGATACGCAGTATTTT. Its translation: CSVEETSGGAGDTQYF.

The chain carries TRBV11-1 and TRBJ1-3, with no clear D. Germline CDR1 and CDR2: SGHAT and FQDESV (reference sequence). This CDR3 region has 16 residues. Trimming pared 5 bases from V and 0 bases from J, leaving 14 bases between. The CDR3: CASSPDRRHSGNTIYF. CDR3 coding DNA: TGTGCCAGCAGCCCCGATCGGCGCCACTCTGGAAACACCATATATTTT.

The chain has TRBV5-1 and TRBJ2-2, with 8 positions matching TRBD1. Trimming at V came to 6 bases and at J to 2 bases, leaving 12 bases not matched to a gene. The CDR3 spans 17 residues. Per germline, CDR1 SGHRS and CDR2 YFSETQ. Here the CDR3 reads CASNGIGQGSNTGELFF. CDR3 sequence (DNA): TGCGCCAGCAATGGCATAGGACAGGGATCTAACACCGGGGAGCTGTTTTTT. The variable domain in full, completed from reference TRBV5-1 and TRBJ2-2, reads KAGVTQTPRYLIKTRGQQVTLSCSPISGHRSVSWYQQTPGQGLQFLFEYFSETQRNKGNFPGRFSGRQFSNSRSEMNVSTLELGDSALYLCASNGIGQGSNTGELFFGEGSRLTVL.

The rearrangement uses TRBV5-8 and TRBJ1-3, with TRBD1 matching 7 bases. Looked up from germline, CDR1 is SGHTS and CDR2 is YDEGEE. Unmatched junction bases numbered 10, after V lost 4 bases and J lost 3 bases. CDR3 length equals 16 residues. Written as DNA, the CDR3 is TGTGCCAGCAGCCCATCCAGGGGGGCGAATGGAAACACCATATATTTT. It is translated as CASSPSRGANGNTIYF.

In this sample, this clone turned up once. This chain uses TRBV4-1 with TRBJ2-1; 10 nucleotides line up with TRBD2. The CDR3 sequence is 18 residues long. CDR1 is MGHRA and CDR2 is YSYEKL in the germline V gene. Losses at the gene ends were 0 bases for V and 5 bases for J; bases not matched to a gene: 10. The CDR3 nucleotides are TGCGCCAGCAGCCAAGATAAGTGGAGCGGGGGGGCCGACAATGAGCAGTTCTTC. Protein product: CASSQDKWSGGADNEQFF.

The rearrangement links TRBV5-4 to TRBJ2-2; possible D gene TRBD1, 5 bases. The CDR3 has 16 amino acids. Germline-derived CDR1 and CDR2 are SGHNT and YYREEE (reference sequence). V lost 4 bases and J 2 bases, leaving 15 bases between the germline ends. CDR3 DNA sequence: TGTGCCAGCAGCATTTCAGGGTTCACTAACACCGGGGAGCTGTTTTTT. It encodes CASSISGFTNTGELFF.

The chain has TRBV6-6 and TRBJ1-1; D is uncertain. The CDR3 extends over 13 amino acids. Germline V gene lookup returns CDR1 MNHNY and CDR2 SVGAGI (reference sequence). V shed 7 bases and J shed 3 bases, with 12 bases lying between them. In DNA form, the CDR3 reads TGTGCCAGCATGCCACTTGCGGACACTGAAGCTTTCTTT. Protein sequence: CASMPLADTEAFF.

The chain recombines TRBV7-2 with TRBJ2-3; 7 bases line up with TRBD1. Germline values: CDR1 SGHTA, CDR2 FQGNSA. The CDR3 runs to 14 residues. The ends lost 6 bases at V and 0 bases at J; junction bases unmatched: 3. For the CDR3, the DNA is TGTGCCAGCAGTCCACAGGGGAGCACAGATACGCAGTATTTT. Translating it yields CASSPQGSTDTQYF.